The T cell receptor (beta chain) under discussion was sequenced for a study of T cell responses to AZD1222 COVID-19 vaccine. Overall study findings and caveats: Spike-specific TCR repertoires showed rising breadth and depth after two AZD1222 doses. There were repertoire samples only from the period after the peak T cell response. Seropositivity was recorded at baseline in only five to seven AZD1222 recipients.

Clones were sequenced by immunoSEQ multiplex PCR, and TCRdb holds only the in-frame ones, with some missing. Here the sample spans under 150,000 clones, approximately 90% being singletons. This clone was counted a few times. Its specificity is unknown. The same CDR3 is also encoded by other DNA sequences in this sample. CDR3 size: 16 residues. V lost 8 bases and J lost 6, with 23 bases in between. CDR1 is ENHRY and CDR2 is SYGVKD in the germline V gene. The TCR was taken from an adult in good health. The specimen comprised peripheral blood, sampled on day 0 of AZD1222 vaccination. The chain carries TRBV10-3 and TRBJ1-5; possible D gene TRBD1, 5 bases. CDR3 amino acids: CAIRLGRRSDGQPQHF. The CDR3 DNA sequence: TGTGCCATCCGCCTGGGACGCCGGTCTGACGGTCAGCCCCAGCATTTT.